Described below is a single T cell receptor beta chain sequence and its context. In the source study's methods: Quantification of nucleated cells was approximated via reference gene primer amplification. Method: immunoSEQ multiplex PCR; TCRdb's copy keeps in-frame clones and lacks some. V, J and clone size were drawn from that table, and D and trimming were deduced from the DNA. The sample has 45,000 to 55,000 clones, over 75% seen once. Per the germline V gene, CDR1 is SEHNR and CDR2 is FQNEAQ (reference sequence). The CDR3 runs 18 residues. With V trimmed by 4 bases and J by 1 base, 13 bases remained unmatched. This entry comes from a study of blood T cell repertoires in COVID-19. Across the study: Acute and convalescent COVID-19 specimens originated in the United States, Italy and Spain. T cells, B-cell-depleted T cells, or PBMCs provided the cDNA or gDNA that served as material.

The specimen sequenced was peripheral blood. The chain recombines TRBV7-9 with TRBJ2-1; 7 bases match TRBD1. This clonotype originated in a human donor in a cohort sampled during active COVID-19. The CDR3 DNA sequence: TGTGCCAGCAGCTCAATGACAGGGTCGGATGTTTCCTACAATGAGCAGTTCTTC. Translated, it gives CASSSMTGSDVSYNEQFF.